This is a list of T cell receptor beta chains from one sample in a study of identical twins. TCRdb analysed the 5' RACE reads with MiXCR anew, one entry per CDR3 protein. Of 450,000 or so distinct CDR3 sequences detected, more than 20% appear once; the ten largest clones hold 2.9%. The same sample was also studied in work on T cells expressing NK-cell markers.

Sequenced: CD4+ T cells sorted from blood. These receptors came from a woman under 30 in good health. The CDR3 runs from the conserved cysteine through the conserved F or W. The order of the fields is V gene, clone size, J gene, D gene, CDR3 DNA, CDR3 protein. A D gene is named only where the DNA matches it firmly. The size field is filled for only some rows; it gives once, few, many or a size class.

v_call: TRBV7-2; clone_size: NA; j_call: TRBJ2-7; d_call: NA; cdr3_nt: TGTGCCAGCAGCTTAGGATCCCGGACTCCAAGCGAGCAGTACTTC; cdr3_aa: CASSLGSRTPSEQYF
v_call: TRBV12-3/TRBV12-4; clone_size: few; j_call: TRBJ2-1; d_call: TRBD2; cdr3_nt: TGTGCCAGCAGCCTTGAGGGAAGCGGGAGGGCTGAGCAGTTCTTC; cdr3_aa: CASSLEGSGRAEQFF
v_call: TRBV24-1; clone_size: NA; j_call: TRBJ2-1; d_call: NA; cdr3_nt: TGTGCCACCCACTTGGCTGGCGACGATGAGCAGTTCTTC; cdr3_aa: CATHLAGDDEQFF
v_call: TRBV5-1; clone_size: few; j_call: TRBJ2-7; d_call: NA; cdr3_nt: TGCGCCAGCAGCTTGTCCAGAAACGAGCAGTACTTC; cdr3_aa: CASSLSRNEQYF
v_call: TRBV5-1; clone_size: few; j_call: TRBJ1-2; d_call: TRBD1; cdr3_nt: TGCGCCAGCAGTTTGGGACAGGGAGCACAGAACTATGGCTACACCTTC; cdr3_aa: CASSLGQGAQNYGYTF
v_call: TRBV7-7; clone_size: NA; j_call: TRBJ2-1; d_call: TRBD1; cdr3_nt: TGTGCCAGCAGCTTATCCCCCCAAGGGGGCACTGAGCAGTTCTTC; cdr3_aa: CASSLSPQGGTEQFF
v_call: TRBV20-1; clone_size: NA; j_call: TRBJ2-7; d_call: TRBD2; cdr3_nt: TGCAGTGCTAGAGAGGGTAGCGGGACTTCCTACGAGCAGTACTTC; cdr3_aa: CSAREGSGTSYEQYF
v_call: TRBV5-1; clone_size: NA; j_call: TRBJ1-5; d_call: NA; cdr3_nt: TGCGCCAGCAGCTTGGACGGTTTAGGGCCCCAGCATTTT; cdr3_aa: CASSLDGLGPQHF
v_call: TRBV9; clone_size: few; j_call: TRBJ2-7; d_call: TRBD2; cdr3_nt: TGTGCCAGCAGCGTAGCTTCGGGACTACACTACGAGCAGTACTTC; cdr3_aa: CASSVASGLHYEQYF
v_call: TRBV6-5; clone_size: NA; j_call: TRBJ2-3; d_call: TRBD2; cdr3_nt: TGTGCCAGCAGTTACGGGACTAGCGGGCGGGGCACAGATACGCAGTATTTT; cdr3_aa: CASSYGTSGRGTDTQYF
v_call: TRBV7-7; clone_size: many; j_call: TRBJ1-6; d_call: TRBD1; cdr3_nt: TGTGCTAGCAGCCCAGGGACAGTGAATTCACCCCTCCACTTT; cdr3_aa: CASSPGTVNSPLHF
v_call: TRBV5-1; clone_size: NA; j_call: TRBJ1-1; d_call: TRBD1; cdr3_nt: TGCGCCAGCAGCTTGGTAACAGGGGGATATACTGAAGCTTTCTTT; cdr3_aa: CASSLVTGGYTEAFF
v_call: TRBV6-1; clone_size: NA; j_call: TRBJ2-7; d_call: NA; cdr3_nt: TGTGCCAGCAGACCCCGGGGGCGCGAGGACGAGCAGTACTTC; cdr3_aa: CASRPRGREDEQYF
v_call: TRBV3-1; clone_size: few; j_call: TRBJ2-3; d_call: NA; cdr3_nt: TGTGCCAGCAGCCAAGATCCGGGATTGGGGGAACCAGGTGATACGCAGTATTTT; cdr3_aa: CASSQDPGLGEPGDTQYF